These 14 T cell receptor beta chains came from one sample sequenced in a study of blood T cells in healthy people across ages. The second PCR ran about 6 to 12 cycles with a sample-barcoded 5' primer and J-beta primers. Using its own MiXCR run on the 5' RACE reads, TCRdb lists one record per CDR3 protein. The repertoire consists of about 1.8 million distinct CDR3 sequences, with less than 50% occurring once and the leading ten covering 2.1%. Sequencing was performed on blood. All receptors come from a woman aged 40 to 50 in good health.

The genes are TRBV12-3 or TRBV12-4 and TRBJ2-5, with TRBD2 matching 13 bases. The CDR3 sequence is 16 residues long. V trimming: 6 bases; J trimming: 5 bases; junction bases outside the gene matches: 9. The CDR3 DNA sequence: TGTGCCAGCAGCAGACTAGCGGGGGGCTCCCGGGAGACCCAGTACTTC. It translates to CASSRLAGGSRETQYF.

This clonotype appeared a few times. V is TRBV29-1 and J is TRBJ1-2; D possibly corresponds to TRBD1 (6 bases). The CDR3 has 14 amino acids. The germline V gene encodes CDR1 SQVTM and CDR2 ANQGSEA. Trimming cost V 4 bases and J 0 bases, with 12 bases left between them. The DNA for the CDR3 is TGCAGCGTTGTGAGGGACACCGCTAACTATGGCTACACCTTC. As protein: CSVVRDTANYGYTF.

As regards this clonotype: At one end, the junction sequence differs from germline, possibly due to a read error. The rearrangement joins TRBV7-9 to TRBJ2-1, with 7 bases identical to TRBD1. This CDR3 spans 18 amino acids. Germline assignment: CDR1 SEHNR and CDR2 FQNEAQ (reference sequence). The CDR3 sequence is CASSLEARQGSSYNEQFF. The CDR3 DNA reads as TGTGCCAGCAGCTTAGAAGCCCGACAGGGTAGCTCCTACAACGAGCAGTTCTTC.

In its sample, this clonotype was seen a few times. The V gene is TRBV29-1, the J gene TRBJ2-1, with TRBD2 identical over 10 bases. Germline V lookup: CDR1 SQVTM, CDR2 ANQGSEA. The junction had 2 bases not matched to a gene; V was cut back by 1 base and J by 2 bases. The CDR3 extends over 15 amino acids. CDR3 in amino acids: CSVEGSGGAYNEQFF. Here the CDR3 DNA reads TGCAGCGTTGAAGGAAGCGGGGGGGCCTACAATGAGCAGTTCTTC.

The chain employs TRBV5-1 and TRBJ2-1; 8 nucleotides agree with TRBD1. The CDR3 runs to 15 residues. The V segment lost 1 base and the J segment 8 bases; nucleotides outside the gene matches: 8. Per germline, CDR1 SGHRS and CDR2 YFSETQ. In DNA form, the CDR3 reads TGCGCCAGCAGCTTGATCAGGGGGCTCCTCCATGAGCAGTTCTTC. Residues: CASSLIRGLLHEQFF.

The V gene is TRBV5-1, the J gene TRBJ2-7, with TRBD2 identical over 8 bases. The length of the CDR3 is 14 residues. The trim removed 3 bases at V and 5 bases at J, leaving 7 bases unmatched. The germline V gene has CDR1 SGHRS and CDR2 YFSETQ. The CDR3 is CASSSMTSVHEQYF. The CDR3 nucleotides read TGCGCCAGCAGCTCCATGACTAGCGTCCACGAGCAGTACTTC.

As DNA, the CDR3 is TGTGCCAGCAGTTTTTGGAGGGGAAGGTCCTACAATGAGCAGTTCTTC. It yields the protein CASSFWRGRSYNEQFF. The chain is built from TRBV12-3 or TRBV12-4 and TRBJ2-1; D might be TRBD2 (6 bases). The CDR3 extends over 16 amino acids. Trimming removed 3 bases at V and 1 base at J, with 13 bases between.

The rearrangement links TRBV29-1 to TRBJ1-2, with 8 bases lining up with TRBD1. Germline-derived CDR1 and CDR2 are SQVTM and ANQGSEA. The CDR3 is made up of 12 amino acids. CDR3 DNA sequence: TGCAACGACGACACAGGGGGCTATGGCTACACCTTC. Protein: CNDDTGGYGYTF.

Concerning this clonotype itself: An end of the junction differs from the germline gene, which may be a read error. The chain combines TRBV4-3 with TRBJ2-7; 7 bases align to TRBD1. Germline V CDR1 and CDR2: LGHNA, YSLEER. This CDR3 spans 14 amino acids. The CDR3 DNA follows: TGCGCCAGCAGCCCGCGACAGGGTGCCTACAAGCAGTACTTC. Translating gives CASSPRQGAYKQYF.

This sequence joins TRBV5-1 and TRBJ2-3, with D possibly matching TRBD1 (6 bases). Trimming stripped 6 bases from V and 4 bases from J, with 15 bases between. Looked up from germline, CDR1 is SGHRS and CDR2 is YFSETQ. CDR3 length: 14 residues. The CDR3 protein is CASNLGQQADTQYF. The CDR3, as DNA: TGCGCCAGCAACCTTGGACAGCAAGCAGATACGCAGTATTTT.

The rearrangement joins TRBV15 to TRBJ1-1, with 11 positions matching TRBD1. Per germline, CDR1 LNHNV and CDR2 YYDKDF (reference sequence). The CDR3 has 22 residues. The V segment lost 4 bases and the J segment 6 bases; nucleotides outside the gene matches: 28. CDR3 region: CATSITLDRGLLRIRVSAEAFF. The DNA of the CDR3 is TGTGCCACCAGCATCACGCTGGACAGGGGGCTATTGCGAATTCGGGTCAGCGCTGAAGCTTTCTTT. Full variable domain (missing parts from reference TRBV15 and TRBJ1-1): DAMVIQNPRYQVTQFGKPVTLSCSQTLNHNVMYWYQQKSSQAPKLLFHYYDKDFNNEADTPDNFQSRRPNTSFCFLDIRSPGLGDTAMYLCATSITLDRGLLRIRVSAEAFFGQGTRLTVV.

This clonotype was seen a handful of times. This rearrangement joins TRBV7-2 to TRBJ2-7, with D perhaps TRBD2 (6 bases). CDR1 SGHTA and CDR2 FQGNSA come from the germline V gene. Trimming cost V 0 bases and J 1 base, with 19 bases left between them. The CDR3 has 18 amino acids. CDR3 bases: TGTGCCAGCAGCTTAGCGCGTGACGCGGGATTCATATCCTACGAGCAGTACTTC. This encodes CASSLARDAGFISYEQYF.

CDR3 DNA: TGTGCCAGCAGCGCTCGGGGGCCTAGCGGGGGGCATACGCAGTATTTT. It translates to CASSARGPSGGHTQYF. The chain is built from TRBV11-1 and TRBJ2-3; 11 nucleotides match TRBD2. V lost 5 bases, J lost 7 bases, and 11 bases stayed unmatched. The CDR3 sequence is 16 residues long. Germline loops: CDR1 SGHAT, CDR2 FQDESV (reference sequence).

This chain uses TRBV20-1 with TRBJ2-1; D remains ambiguous. Trimming left V 1 base short and J 0 bases short, with 7 bases between. In germline, CDR1 is DFQATT, CDR2 SNEGSKA (reference sequence). The CDR3 has 14 amino acids. The CDR3 DNA reads as TGCAGTGCTAGAGTTCTTCACTCCTACAATGAGCAGTTCTTC. Its protein is CSARVLHSYNEQFF.